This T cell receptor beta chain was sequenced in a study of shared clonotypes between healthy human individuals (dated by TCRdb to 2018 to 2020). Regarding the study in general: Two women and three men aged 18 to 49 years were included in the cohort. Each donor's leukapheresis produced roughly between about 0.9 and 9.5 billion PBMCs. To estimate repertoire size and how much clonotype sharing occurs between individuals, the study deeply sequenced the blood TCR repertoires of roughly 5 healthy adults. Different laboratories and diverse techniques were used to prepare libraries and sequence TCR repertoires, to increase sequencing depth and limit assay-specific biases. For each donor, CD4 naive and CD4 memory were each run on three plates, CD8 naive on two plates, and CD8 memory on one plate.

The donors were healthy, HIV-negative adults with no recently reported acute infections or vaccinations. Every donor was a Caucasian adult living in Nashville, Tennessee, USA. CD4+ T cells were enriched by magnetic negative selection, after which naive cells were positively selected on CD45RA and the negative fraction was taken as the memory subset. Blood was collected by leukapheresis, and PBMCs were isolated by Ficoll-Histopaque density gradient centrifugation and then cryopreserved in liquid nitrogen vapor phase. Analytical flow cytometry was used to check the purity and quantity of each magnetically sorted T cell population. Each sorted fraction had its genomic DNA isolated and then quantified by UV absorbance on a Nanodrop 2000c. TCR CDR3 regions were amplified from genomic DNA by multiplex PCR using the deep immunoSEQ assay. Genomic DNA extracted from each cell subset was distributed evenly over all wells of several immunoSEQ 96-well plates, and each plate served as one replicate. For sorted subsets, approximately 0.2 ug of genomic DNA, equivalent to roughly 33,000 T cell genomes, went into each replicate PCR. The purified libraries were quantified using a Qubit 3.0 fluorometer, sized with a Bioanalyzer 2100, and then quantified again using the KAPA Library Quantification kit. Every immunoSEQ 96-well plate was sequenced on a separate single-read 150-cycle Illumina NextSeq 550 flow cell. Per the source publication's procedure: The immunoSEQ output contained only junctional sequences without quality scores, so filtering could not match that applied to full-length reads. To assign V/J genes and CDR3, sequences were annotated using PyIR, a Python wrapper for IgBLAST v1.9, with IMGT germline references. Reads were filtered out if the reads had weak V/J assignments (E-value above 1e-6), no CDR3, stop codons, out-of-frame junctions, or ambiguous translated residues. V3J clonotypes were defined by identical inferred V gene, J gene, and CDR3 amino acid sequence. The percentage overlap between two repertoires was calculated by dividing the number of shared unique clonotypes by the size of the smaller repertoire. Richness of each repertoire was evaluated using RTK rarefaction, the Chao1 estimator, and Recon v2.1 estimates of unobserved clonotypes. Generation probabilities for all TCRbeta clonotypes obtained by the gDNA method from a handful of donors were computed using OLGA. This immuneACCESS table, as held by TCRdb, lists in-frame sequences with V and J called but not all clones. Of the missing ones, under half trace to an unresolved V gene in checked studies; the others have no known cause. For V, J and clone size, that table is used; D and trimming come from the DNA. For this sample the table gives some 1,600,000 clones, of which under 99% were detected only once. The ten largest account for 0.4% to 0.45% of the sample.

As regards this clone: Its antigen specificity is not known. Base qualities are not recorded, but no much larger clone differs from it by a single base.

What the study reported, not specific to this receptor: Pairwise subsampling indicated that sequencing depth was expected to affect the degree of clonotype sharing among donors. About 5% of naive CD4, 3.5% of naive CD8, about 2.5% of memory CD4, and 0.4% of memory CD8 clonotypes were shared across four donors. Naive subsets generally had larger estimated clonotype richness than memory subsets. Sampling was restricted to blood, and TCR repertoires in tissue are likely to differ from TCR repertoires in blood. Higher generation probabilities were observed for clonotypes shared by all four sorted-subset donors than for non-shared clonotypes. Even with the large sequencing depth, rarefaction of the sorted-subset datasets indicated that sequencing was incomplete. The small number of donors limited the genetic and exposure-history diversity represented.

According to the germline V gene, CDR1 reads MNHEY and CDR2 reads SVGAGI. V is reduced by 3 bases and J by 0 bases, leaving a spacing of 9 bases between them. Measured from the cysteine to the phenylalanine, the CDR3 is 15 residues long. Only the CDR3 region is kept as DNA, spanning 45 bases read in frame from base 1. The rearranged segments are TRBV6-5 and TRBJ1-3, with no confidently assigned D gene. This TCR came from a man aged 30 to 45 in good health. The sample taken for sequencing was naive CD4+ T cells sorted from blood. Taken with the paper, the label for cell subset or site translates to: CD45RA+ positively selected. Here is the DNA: TGTGCCAGCAGTTATGGCCGTTCCTCTGGAAACACCATATATTTT. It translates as CASSYGRSSGNTIYF.